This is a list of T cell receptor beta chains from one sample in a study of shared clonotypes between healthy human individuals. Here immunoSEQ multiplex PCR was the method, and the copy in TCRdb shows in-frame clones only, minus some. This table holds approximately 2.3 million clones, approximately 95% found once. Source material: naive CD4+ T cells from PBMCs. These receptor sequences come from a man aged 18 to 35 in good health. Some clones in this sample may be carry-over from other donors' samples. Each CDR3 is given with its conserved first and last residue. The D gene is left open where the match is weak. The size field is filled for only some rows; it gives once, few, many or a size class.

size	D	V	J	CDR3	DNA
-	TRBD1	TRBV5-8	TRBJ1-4	CASSLAFGQANEKLFF	TGTGCCAGCAGCTTGGCTTTCGGACAGGCTAATGAAAAACTGTTTTTT
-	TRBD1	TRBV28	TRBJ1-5	CASSLGQGAWGQPQHF	TGTGCCAGCAGTCTAGGACAGGGGGCATGGGGTCAGCCCCAGCATTTT
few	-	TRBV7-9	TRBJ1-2	CASSFVQVINYGYTF	TGTGCCAGCAGCTTCGTTCAGGTGATTAACTATGGCTACACCTTC
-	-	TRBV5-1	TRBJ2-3	CASSSVGTDTQYF	TGCGCCAGCAGCTCCGTGGGCACAGATACGCAGTATTTT
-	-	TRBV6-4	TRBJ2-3	CASSTTGTGTDTQYF	TGTGCCAGCAGTACGACAGGGACTGGCACAGATACGCAGTATTTT
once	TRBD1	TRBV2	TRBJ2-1	CASSARQGRQSIF	TGTGCCAGCAGTGCCCGACAGGGACGTCAATCGATCTTC
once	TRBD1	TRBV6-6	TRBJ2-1	CASRRDRGSYNEQFF	TGTGCCAGCAGGAGGGACAGGGGCTCCTACAATGAGCAGTTCTTC
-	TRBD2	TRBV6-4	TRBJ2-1	CASSLAGDYNEQFF	TGTGCCAGCAGTCTAGCGGGGGACTACAATGAGCAGTTCTTC
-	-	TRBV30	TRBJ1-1	CANSIFGDTEAFF	TGTGCCAACAGTATTTTCGGGGACACTGAAGCTTTCTTT
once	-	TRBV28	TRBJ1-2	CASRGGTARGADSWGYTF	TGTGCCAGCAGAGGGGGGACCGCTCGAGGGGCCGACAGCTGGGGCTACACCTTC
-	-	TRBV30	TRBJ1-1	CAWSTPVRTEAFF	TGTGCCTGGAGTACCCCCGTTCGGACTGAAGCTTTCTTT
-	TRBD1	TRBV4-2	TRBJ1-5	CASSQANRGNQPQHF	TGTGCCAGCAGCCAAGCGAACAGGGGGAATCAGCCCCAGCATTTT
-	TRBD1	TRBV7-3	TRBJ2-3	CASSLGSQGADTQYF	TGTGCCAGCAGCTTAGGTTCACAGGGGGCAGATACGCAGTATTTT
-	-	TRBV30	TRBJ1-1	CAWTRNAEAFF	TGTGCCTGGACCCGAAACGCTGAAGCTTTCTTT
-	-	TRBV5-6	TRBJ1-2	CASSPRVQIYGYTF	TGTGCCAGCAGCCCGAGGGTCCAAATCTATGGCTACACCTTC
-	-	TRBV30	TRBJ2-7	CAWNSPGAYEQYF	TGTGCCTGGAATTCACCCGGGGCCTACGAGCAGTACTTC
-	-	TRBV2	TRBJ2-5	CATNKGQGQETQYF	TGTGCCACCAACAAGGGGCAGGGGCAAGAGACCCAGTACTTC
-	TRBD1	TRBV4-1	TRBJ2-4	CASSQGPGQGAKNIQYF	TGCGCCAGCAGCCAAGGACCGGGACAGGGGGCCAAAAACATTCAGTACTTC
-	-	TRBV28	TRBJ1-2	CASSLPPDRSGYTF	TGTGCCAGCAGTTTACCCCCCGACAGGAGTGGCTACACCTTC
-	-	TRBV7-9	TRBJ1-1	CASSPPAMTEKAFF	TGTGCCAGCAGCCCCCCCGCCATGACAGAAAAAGCTTTCTTT
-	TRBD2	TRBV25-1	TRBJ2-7	CASSETTKAGAPYEQYF	TGTGCCAGCAGTGAAACCACGAAAGCGGGAGCCCCGTACGAGCAGTACTTC
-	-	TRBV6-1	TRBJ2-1	CATLLMWGGFEQFF	TGTGCCACCCTATTAATGTGGGGCGGTTTTGAGCAGTTCTTC
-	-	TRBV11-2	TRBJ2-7	CASSTYRRAKKGGSYEQYF	TGTGCCAGCAGCACCTATCGCCGGGCCAAGAAAGGGGGGTCCTACGAGCAGTACTTC
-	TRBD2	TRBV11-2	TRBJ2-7	CASSSHRTSGYEQYF	TGTGCCAGCAGCTCCCATCGGACTAGCGGCTACGAGCAGTACTTC
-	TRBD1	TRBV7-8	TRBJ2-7	CASSHDRAPYEQYF	TGTGCCAGCAGCCACGACAGGGCCCCTTACGAGCAGTACTTC
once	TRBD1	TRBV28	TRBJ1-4	CASSASGTGDEKLFF	TGTGCCAGCAGTGCCTCCGGGACAGGGGATGAAAAACTGTTTTTT
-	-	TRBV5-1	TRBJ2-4	CASSLAGGADTKNIQYF	TGCGCCAGCAGCTTGGCTGGGGGGGCTGACACCAAAAACATTCAGTACTTC
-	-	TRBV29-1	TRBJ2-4	CSVIASSNIQYF	TGCAGCGTTATCGCTAGTTCGAACATTCAGTACTTC
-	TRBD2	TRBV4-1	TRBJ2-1	CASSQAPAGAYNEQFF	TGCGCCAGCAGCCAGGCCCCAGCGGGAGCCTACAATGAGCAGTTCTTC
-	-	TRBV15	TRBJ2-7	CATSRDPPYEQYF	TGTGCCACCAGCAGAGATCCGCCCTACGAGCAGTACTTC